This T cell receptor beta chain was obtained from a study of cytomegalovirus exposure and HLA in healthy donors. General study points: A list of approximately 160 TCR beta chains associated with cytomegalovirus was given. TCR beta sequences numbering more than 15,000 were associated with HLA alleles at 0.05 false discovery rate in a later analysis. An analysis that came later showed most CMV-associated TCR beta chains appearing HLA-restricted.

Amplification used 60 Vbeta primers and 13 Jbeta primers. Clones were read by immunoSEQ multiplex PCR, and TCRdb kept only the in-frame ones, dropping some. This sample yields around 100,000 clones, of which roughly 70% are seen a single time; 8.7% belongs to the top ten. As to this clone: The antigen is not known.

The CDR3 is 15 residues long. Per the germline V gene, CDR1 is SGHDN and CDR2 is FVKESK. The V gene lost 4 bases and the J gene lost 5 bases, with 17 bases spanning the gap. What was sequenced was PBMCs. This TCR was sampled from a man younger than 40 in good health and CMV-seropositive. The chain combines TRBV14 with TRBJ1-2, with D possibly being TRBD1 (6 bases). CDR3 in amino acids: CASSRHQGRIYGYTF. CDR3 DNA: TGTGCCAGCAGCCGACACCAGGGGAGAATATATGGCTACACCTTC.